The source of this T cell receptor beta chain is a study of blood T cell repertoires in COVID-19. The germline gives CDR1 SGHRS, CDR2 YFSETQ. The germline V and J ends were trimmed by 1 base and 8 bases, with 16 bases remaining between them. The CDR3 loop spans 15 amino acids. Assay: immunoSEQ multiplex PCR; the TCRdb copy retains only in-frame clones and omits some. Found here are 250,000 to 300,000 clones, roughly 91% of them singletons; the top ten hold about 0.99%. This TCR derives from a woman between 40 and 50 years old who had recovered from COVID-19. The V gene is TRBV5-1, the J gene TRBJ1-5; maybe TRBD1 (6 bases). Source material: peripheral blood. In nucleotides, the CDR3 is TGCGCCAGCAGCTTGCTCGGACAGTCAAGGGAGCCCCAGCATTTT. This translates into CASSLLGQSREPQHF.